Listed below are T cell receptor beta chains from one sample, sequenced in a study of PD-1 blockade in classical Hodgkin lymphoma. Assay: immunoSEQ multiplex PCR; the TCRdb copy retains only in-frame clones and omits some. The sample lists 130,000 to 150,000 clones; under 85% were seen once. Sequencing used peripheral blood mononuclear cells (PBMCs), obtained before the second cycle of nivolumab. The source is a human donor with classical Hodgkin lymphoma. Both conserved end residues are part of each CDR3. D genes are given only for firm matches. Clone sizes are given selectively: once, few, many, or a class where the clone is expanded.

abundance	v_gene	len	d_gene	j_gene	CDR3aa	CDR3nt
-	TRBV27	13	TRBD1	TRBJ2-7	CASSLDRGYEQYF	TGTGCCAGCAGTTTAGACAGGGGTTACGAGCAGTACTTC
few	TRBV7-9	12	-	TRBJ2-7	CASSAMVDEQYF	TGTGCCAGCAGCGCCATGGTTGACGAGCAGTACTTC
-	TRBV6-6	14	-	TRBJ2-1	CASSQRTVYNEQFF	TGTGCCAGCAGCCAAAGGACAGTCTACAATGAGCAGTTCTTC
-	TRBV15	15	-	TRBJ1-6	CATSRGKGGNSPLHF	TGTGCCACCAGCAGAGGTAAAGGCGGAAATTCACCCCTCCACTTT
-	TRBV2	13	-	TRBJ2-5	CASSGTRQETQYF	TGTGCCAGCAGTGGAACTAGACAAGAGACCCAGTACTTC
-	TRBV28	18	-	TRBJ2-3	CASSSPSRPGAPPDTQYF	TGTGCCAGCAGTTCGCCGAGCCGCCCGGGAGCCCCCCCAGATACGCAGTATTTT
-	TRBV9	13	-	TRBJ2-2	CASSVRYTGELFF	TGTGCCAGCAGCGTAAGATACACCGGGGAGCTGTTTTTT
-	TRBV2	14	-	TRBJ1-5	CASSVGPGDYAQHF	TGTGCCAGCAGTGTGGGACCTGGTGATTACGCCCAGCATTTT
once	TRBV11-2	17	-	TRBJ2-3	CASSLAGGLGRLDTQYF	TGTGCCAGCAGCTTAGCAGGTGGGCTAGGGAGATTAGATACGCAGTATTTT
few	TRBV5-1	15	-	TRBJ2-5	CASSWGPFIQETQYF	TGCGCCAGCAGCTGGGGACCCTTCATTCAAGAGACCCAGTACTTC
-	TRBV10-2	13	TRBD1	TRBJ1-6	CASSDRGQSPLHF	TGCGCCAGCAGTGACAGGGGGCAATCACCCCTCCACTTT
-	TRBV27	13	TRBD1	TRBJ1-5	CASSHNRGRPQHF	TGTGCCAGCAGTCACAACAGGGGTAGGCCCCAGCATTTT
-	TRBV6-6	13	-	TRBJ1-5	CASSYSERGTQHF	TGTGCCAGCAGTTACTCGGAGCGAGGGACCCAGCATTTT
-	TRBV7-9	12	TRBD1	TRBJ1-5	CASRQGNQPQHF	TGTGCCAGCAGACAGGGGAATCAGCCCCAGCATTTT
-	TRBV12-2	14	-	TRBJ2-7	CASRLTRTSLEQYF	TGTGCAAGTCGCTTAACCAGGACTAGCCTCGAGCAGTACTTC
once	TRBV5-1	16	TRBD1	TRBJ1-4	CASSPGQPPGNEKLFF	TGCGCCAGCAGCCCGGGACAGCCGCCCGGGAATGAAAAACTGTTTTTT
few	TRBV7-9	16	TRBD1	TRBJ1-2	CASSPSGTGGKVGYTF	TGTGCCAGCAGCCCCTCCGGGACAGGGGGCAAGGTTGGCTACACCTTC